This TCR beta chain was found in a study of identical twins. CDR1 and CDR2 from the germline V gene are MDHEN and SYDVKM. CDR3 size: 17 residues. With V trimmed by 6 bases and J by 8 bases, 18 bases remained unmatched. A universal primer site came from template switching; cDNA carried unique molecular identifiers. TCRdb redid the calling of the 5' RACE reads with MiXCR, one entry per CDR3 protein. This table holds about 570,000 distinct CDR3 sequences, approximately 9.6% found once. The study's findings and limits: Conclusions relied on cross-sectional statistical analysis, not following the same donors.

The table lists this clonotype with many counts. Its cognate antigen is unknown. A further study also used this sample, focusing on yellow fever vaccine responses in identical twins.

The sample consisted of PBMCs. The chain recombines TRBV28 with TRBJ1-2; 10 positions agree with TRBD1. The sequence came from a young woman in good health. CDR3 DNA: TGTGCCAGCAGCCGAAAAGTCGGGACAGGGGAGCCGAGAGGCTACACCTTC. It yields the protein CASSRKVGTGEPRGYTF.